This is a list of T cell receptor beta chains from one sample in a study of CD8 T cells in ankylosing spondylitis. From the 5' RACE reads, TCRdb called clonotypes with MiXCR, one entry per CDR3 protein. This sample has 750,000 to 850,000 distinct CDR3 sequences; approximately 12% occur once, and the top ten carry approximately 0.46%. Sample: blood, either unsorted or a sorted T cell fraction (not recorded which). The receptors come from a male donor with ankylosing spondylitis. The CDR3 runs from the conserved cysteine through the conserved F or W. A D gene is named only where the DNA matches it firmly. Where a row states a size, it is once, few, many or the class of an expanded clone; other rows omit it.

J: TRBJ2-5
D: TRBD2
size: few
V: TRBV7-9
DNA: TGTGCCAGCAGCTTAGGTGGGACTACCCTCAGAGAGACCCAGTACTTC
CDR3: CASSLGGTTLRETQYF

J: TRBJ1-1
D: .
size: many
V: TRBV4-3
DNA: TGCGCCAGCAGCTCCTACACGAACACTGAAGCTTTCTTT
CDR3: CASSSYTNTEAFF

J: TRBJ2-7
D: TRBD1
size: .
V: TRBV3-1
DNA: TGTGCCAGCAGCCAAGATTGGACAGGGTCCTACGAGCAGTACTTC
CDR3: CASSQDWTGSYEQYF

J: TRBJ2-7
D: TRBD1
size: .
V: TRBV6-5
DNA: TGTGCCAGCAGTTACATCAGGACAGGCCTTGGGTACGAGCAGTACTTC
CDR3: CASSYIRTGLGYEQYF

J: TRBJ2-3
D: TRBD1
size: .
V: TRBV4-1
DNA: TGCGCCAGCAGCATCCGGGACAGGGACACAGATACGCAGTATTTT
CDR3: CASSIRDRDTDTQYF

J: TRBJ2-1
D: .
size: .
V: TRBV5-6
DNA: TGTGCCAGCAGCATACTAAGTGGGCGGTACAATGAGCAGTTCTTC
CDR3: CASSILSGRYNEQFF

J: TRBJ2-5
D: .
size: many
V: TRBV20-1
DNA: TGCAGTGCTAGAGATTGGCTAAAAGAGACCCAGTACTTC
CDR3: CSARDWLKETQYF

J: TRBJ2-7
D: .
size: many
V: TRBV7-2
DNA: TGTGCCAGCAGCTTAAGTACAGGGACCAACGAGCAGTACTTC
CDR3: CASSLSTGTNEQYF

J: TRBJ2-7
D: .
size: few
V: TRBV6-6
DNA: TGTGCCAGCACGGCGACCTCGTACAGCGAGCAGTACTTC
CDR3: CASTATSYSEQYF

J: TRBJ2-1
D: .
size: .
V: TRBV4-3
DNA: TGCGCCAGCAGCCAAGCAGCGGTATCCTACAATGAGCAGTTCTTC
CDR3: CASSQAAVSYNEQFF

J: TRBJ2-7
D: .
size: few
V: TRBV20-1
DNA: TGCAGTGCTAAGGACCCCTCGGCGTCGACCTACGAGCAGTACTTC
CDR3: CSAKDPSASTYEQYF

J: TRBJ2-7
D: .
size: .
V: TRBV20-1
DNA: TGCAGTGCTAGCAGGTCGGGCGAGCAGTACTTC
CDR3: CSASRSGEQYF

J: TRBJ2-5
D: .
size: .
V: TRBV21-1
DNA: TGTGCCAGCATACTCTCCGGGACAGGGGTGCAAGAGACCCAGTACTTC
CDR3: CASILSGTGVQETQYF

J: TRBJ2-3
D: .
size: .
V: TRBV20-1
DNA: TGCAGTGCTTCCCGAAGACAGGGGAGGGCAGATACGCAGTATTTT
CDR3: CSASRRQGRADTQYF

J: TRBJ2-7
D: TRBD2
size: many
V: TRBV29-1
DNA: TGCAGCGTTGCCGTGGGCGGGAGCCCCTACGAGCAGTACTTC
CDR3: CSVAVGGSPYEQYF

J: TRBJ2-7
D: TRBD1
size: few
V: TRBV20-1
DNA: TGCAGTGCTTCAGGACAGGGGGGGGATTACGAGCAGTACTTC
CDR3: CSASGQGGDYEQYF

J: TRBJ1-1
D: .
size: many
V: TRBV24-1
DNA: TGTGCCACAAAGGGGGGGGACACTGAAGCTTTCTTT
CDR3: CATKGGDTEAFF

J: TRBJ1-1
D: .
size: many
V: TRBV20-1
DNA: TGCAGTGCTAGATTCCCGGCGGGTGGCCCTGAAGCTTTCTTT
CDR3: CSARFPAGGPEAFF

J: TRBJ1-2
D: .
size: few
V: TRBV7-2
DNA: TGTGCCAGCAGCTCAAAACGGGGTAACTATGGCTACACCTTC
CDR3: CASSSKRGNYGYTF

J: TRBJ2-7
D: TRBD1
size: .
V: TRBV20-1
DNA: TGCAGTGCTACAAATCCGGGACAGGGGTCGGGGGAGCAGTACTTC
CDR3: CSATNPGQGSGEQYF

J: TRBJ2-7
D: .
size: .
V: TRBV9
DNA: TGTGCCAGCAGCGTAGATCTGGGTGCGTACGAGCAGTACTTC
CDR3: CASSVDLGAYEQYF

J: TRBJ2-1
D: .
size: few
V: TRBV5-1
DNA: TGCGCCAGCAGCTTTAATTCTCCCTCCTACAATGAGCAGTTCTTC
CDR3: CASSFNSPSYNEQFF

J: TRBJ2-1
D: .
size: few
V: TRBV5-4
DNA: TGTGCCAGCAGCCAAACTCCCCGCAATTACAATGAGCAGTTCTTC
CDR3: CASSQTPRNYNEQFF

J: TRBJ2-4
D: .
size: .
V: TRBV20-1
DNA: TGCAGTGCCCCGTCCGGGCGGGCCAAAAACATTCAGTACTTC
CDR3: CSAPSGRAKNIQYF

J: TRBJ2-7
D: TRBD2
size: .
V: TRBV20-1
DNA: TGCAGTGCGGAGCCCCCTAGCGGGAGGAACTACGAGCAGTACTTC
CDR3: CSAEPPSGRNYEQYF

J: TRBJ1-2
D: .
size: few
V: TRBV30
DNA: TGTGCCTGGAGTAGGGGTCCCCTTAACGGCTACACCTTC
CDR3: CAWSRGPLNGYTF

J: TRBJ1-2
D: .
size: few
V: TRBV27
DNA: TGTGCCAGCAGTTTTTTTCCCCCGAGGGACTATGGCTACACCTTC
CDR3: CASSFFPPRDYGYTF

J: TRBJ1-4
D: TRBD1
size: .
V: TRBV6-5
DNA: TGTGCCAGCAGTAGACACAGGGGGGAAAAACTGTTTTTT
CDR3: CASSRHRGEKLFF

J: TRBJ1-5
D: .
size: few
V: TRBV6-5
DNA: TGTGCCAGCAGTTACTTCTGGACAGTTAGCAATCAGCCCCAGCATTTT
CDR3: CASSYFWTVSNQPQHF

J: TRBJ2-5
D: TRBD2
size: .
V: TRBV5-1
DNA: TGCGCCAGCAGTGTGGGAGGGGCAGAGGAGACCCAGTACTTC
CDR3: CASSVGGAEETQYF

J: TRBJ1-2
D: .
size: few
V: TRBV6-2/TRBV6-3
DNA: TGTGCCAGCAGCGAGCGAGCTTATGGCTACACCTTC
CDR3: CASSERAYGYTF

J: TRBJ1-1
D: .
size: few
V: TRBV5-1
DNA: TGCGCCAGCCTGGGGCAGGGCGAAAAAGCTTTCTTT
CDR3: CASLGQGEKAFF

J: TRBJ1-6
D: .
size: many
V: TRBV6-1
DNA: TGTGCCAGCAGGGGAACCTACCGGGTCACTTCACCCCTCCACTTT
CDR3: CASRGTYRVTSPLHF

J: TRBJ2-1
D: .
size: many
V: TRBV12-3/TRBV12-4
DNA: TGTGCCAGCAGTTTTATGGAGGATGAGCAGTTCTTC
CDR3: CASSFMEDEQFF

J: TRBJ1-6
D: .
size: few
V: TRBV6-2/TRBV6-3
DNA: TGTGCCAGCAGCTTCAGTGGGAGCTCCTATAATTCACCCCTCCACTTT
CDR3: CASSFSGSSYNSPLHF

J: TRBJ1-2
D: .
size: many
V: TRBV6-5
DNA: TGTGCCAGCAGTTACTGGCAGGGCTATGGCTACACCTTC
CDR3: CASSYWQGYGYTF

J: TRBJ1-6
D: .
size: many
V: TRBV7-9
DNA: TGTGCCAGCAGCTTAACGGCTCGAGATTCACCCCTCCACTTT
CDR3: CASSLTARDSPLHF

J: TRBJ1-4
D: .
size: few
V: TRBV6-2/TRBV6-3
DNA: TGTGCCAGCAGTTACTCGACAGAAACTGAAAAACTGTTTTTT
CDR3: CASSYSTETEKLFF

J: TRBJ2-3
D: TRBD2
size: .
V: TRBV20-1
DNA: TGCAGTGCTACCGGGCGGGAGGGCCCTGCTAGATACACAGATACGCAGTATTTT
CDR3: CSATGREGPARYTDTQYF

J: TRBJ1-4
D: TRBD1
size: .
V: TRBV18
DNA: TGTGCCAGCTCACCTTCGGGACAGGGGTATGAAAAACTGTTTTTT
CDR3: CASSPSGQGYEKLFF

J: TRBJ2-1
D: TRBD1
size: few
V: TRBV4-2
DNA: TGTGCCAGCAGCCTCAGGGGGACTGAGCAGTTCTTC
CDR3: CASSLRGTEQFF

J: TRBJ2-2
D: TRBD2
size: .
V: TRBV20-1
DNA: TGCAGTGCTACTCTAGCGGGCACCGGGGAGCTGTTTTTT
CDR3: CSATLAGTGELFF

J: TRBJ2-2
D: .
size: .
V: TRBV7-6
DNA: TGTGCCAGCAGTTATCGATCGGGATCAACCACCGGGGAGCTGTTTTTT
CDR3: CASSYRSGSTTGELFF

J: TRBJ1-2
D: .
size: .
V: TRBV4-3
DNA: TGCGCCAGCAGCCACATAGGGGAATATGGCTACACCTTC
CDR3: CASSHIGEYGYTF

J: TRBJ2-1
D: .
size: .
V: TRBV7-2
DNA: TGTGCCAGCAGCCCGGACACCTCCTCCTACAATGAGCAGTTCTTC
CDR3: CASSPDTSSYNEQFF

J: TRBJ1-1
D: TRBD1
size: many
V: TRBV7-2
DNA: TGTGCCAGCAGCCTTTTGGGACAGAGCACTGAAGCTTTCTTT
CDR3: CASSLLGQSTEAFF

J: TRBJ1-4
D: .
size: many
V: TRBV5-1
DNA: TGCGCCAGCAGCTCGACAGCGGGTAATGAAAAACTGTTTTTT
CDR3: CASSSTAGNEKLFF

J: TRBJ2-7
D: .
size: .
V: TRBV20-1
DNA: TGCAGTGCCGATCTACGTTGGCGTTACGAGCAGTACTTC
CDR3: CSADLRWRYEQYF

J: TRBJ2-2
D: TRBD2
size: few
V: TRBV20-1
DNA: TGCAGTGCTAGAGATTCTAGCGGGAGCCCCGGGGAGCTGTTTTTT
CDR3: CSARDSSGSPGELFF

J: TRBJ2-7
D: .
size: .
V: TRBV30
DNA: TGTGCCTGGAACCTAGGCGTCTCCTACGAGCAGTACTTC
CDR3: CAWNLGVSYEQYF

J: TRBJ2-1
D: TRBD2
size: few
V: TRBV6-1
DNA: TGTGCCAGCAGTGGGACTAGCGGGGGAAGGGGTTATGTGGATGAGCAGTTCTTC
CDR3: CASSGTSGGRGYVDEQFF

J: TRBJ1-1
D: .
size: .
V: TRBV6-5
DNA: TGTGCCAGCAGTTACTCAGAACAGGACTCGGGTACTGAAGCTTTCTTT
CDR3: CASSYSEQDSGTEAFF

J: TRBJ2-5
D: TRBD1
size: few
V: TRBV5-1
DNA: TGCGCCAGCAGCTCAGGGATCGGACAGGGACAGGAGACCCAGTACTTC
CDR3: CASSSGIGQGQETQYF

J: TRBJ2-3
D: TRBD1
size: .
V: TRBV7-7
DNA: TGTGCTAGCAGCTTACTACCGGGACAGGGGGGTACGCAGTATTTT
CDR3: CASSLLPGQGGTQYF

J: TRBJ2-3
D: TRBD1
size: .
V: TRBV7-3
DNA: TGTGCCAGCAGCTTCGGACAGGGCATGGATACGCAGTATTTT
CDR3: CASSFGQGMDTQYF

J: TRBJ2-1
D: .
size: many
V: TRBV29-1
DNA: TGCAGCGTAGACAGAAACAACAATGAGCAGTTCTTC
CDR3: CSVDRNNNEQFF

J: TRBJ2-7
D: .
size: many
V: TRBV7-2
DNA: TGTGCCAGCAGCCCCGCCGCCCGTCCACCCGATAGCGTACGGGAGCAGTACTTC
CDR3: CASSPAARPPDSVREQYF

J: TRBJ1-4
D: .
size: few
V: TRBV5-1
DNA: TGCGCCAGCAGCTTGGTCAACCCCCGCTTTGGAAAACTGTTTTTT
CDR3: CASSLVNPRFGKLFF

J: TRBJ2-3
D: .
size: .
V: TRBV5-1
DNA: TGCGCCAGCAGTTCCGGGACGGTTAAAGATACGCAGTATTTT
CDR3: CASSSGTVKDTQYF

J: TRBJ1-5
D: .
size: .
V: TRBV18
DNA: TGTGCCAGCTCACCGTCAGGGGACAATCAGCCCCAGCATTTT
CDR3: CASSPSGDNQPQHF